This T cell receptor beta chain was sequenced during a study of STAT3 mutations in large granular lymphocyte leukemia. About the study: Among longitudinally sequenced T-LGLL patients, roughly half had canonical activating STAT3 mutations detected. Study conclusions and caveats: Persisting codominant clonotypes may have hidden a small pathogenic clone. Variable sampling intervals and differing treatment regimens complicated linking therapy response to TCR clonal burden changes. Every T-LGLL patient had at least one immunodominant TCRbeta clonotype. TCR clonotype switching after therapy occurred in about 35% of the 18 patients.

The germline V and J ends were trimmed by 1 base and 5 bases, with 11 bases remaining between them. From germline, CDR1 is SEHNR and CDR2 FQNEAQ (reference sequence). This CDR3 region has 14 residues. For this clone: Its antigen is still unknown.

TCRdb keeps only in-frame clones here, not all; method: immunoSEQ multiplex PCR. There are 4,000 to 5,500 clones in the sample; around 50% occur only once, and roughly 65% lies in the top ten. The rearrangement links TRBV7-9 to TRBJ2-5; D gene uncertain. The specimen sequenced was peripheral blood mononuclear cells. The clonotype was recovered from a male patient between 50 and 60 years old with T-cell large granular lymphocyte leukemia. Some clones in this sample may be carry-over from other donors' samples. The CDR3 nucleotides are TGTGCCAGCAGCTTAGTCCATTCGTGGGAGACCCAGTACTTC. This encodes CASSLVHSWETQYF.